A single sample is the source of the 26 T cell receptor beta chains below, sequenced in a study of T cell repertoires in cytomegalovirus infection. TCRdb reprocessed the reads with MiXCR, giving one entry per CDR3 protein. The profile shows about 900,000 distinct CDR3 sequences, around 29% of them singletons. No antigen has been identified for these receptors. Sequencing used cultured CD8+ T cells from PBMCs, obtained from culture after CMV antigen stimulation. Receptor source: a human donor in good health (CMV status not recorded). Some clones in this sample may be carry-over from other donors' samples.

This clonotype was recorded a few times. The chain carries TRBV24-1 and TRBJ2-3; 8 bases are shared with TRBD1. V lost 4 bases and J lost 2; bases outside the gene matches: 1. The CDR3 spans 14 residues. The germline gives CDR1 KGHDR, CDR2 SFDVKD. The CDR3 region is CATSEQGVTDTQYF. The CDR3 coding sequence is TGTGCCACCAGTGAACAGGGGGTCACAGATACGCAGTATTTT.

This clonotype has a handful of counts. The CDR3 is CASSQEGREQYF. The CDR3 DNA reads as TGCGCCAGCAGCCAAGAAGGACGCGAGCAGTACTTC. The rearrangement links TRBV4-1 to TRBJ2-7; D gene unclear. There are 12 residues in the CDR3. Germline V gene lookup returns CDR1 MGHRA and CDR2 YSYEKL. Trimming left V 0 bases short and J 6 bases short, with 6 bases between.

There are a few counts of this clonotype. The rearrangement joins TRBV27 to TRBJ2-1; possibly TRBD1 or TRBD2 for D (7 bases each). This CDR3 region has 16 residues. Germline values: CDR1 MNHEY, CDR2 SMNVEV (reference sequence). The V end was cut by 3 bases, the J end by 1 base, with 13 bases between. DNA for the CDR3: TGTGCCAGCAGTTTCTCCCAGGGGGGGTCCTACAATGAGCAGTTCTTC. Its translation is CASSFSQGGSYNEQFF.

In its sample, this clonotype was seen many times. The chain is built from TRBV7-9 and TRBJ1-6; D is unresolved. CDR1 is SEHNR, CDR2 FQNEAQ, per germline (reference sequence). Trimming cost V 4 bases and J 6 bases, with 19 bases left between them. The CDR3 loop spans 17 amino acids. The CDR3 DNA reads as TGTGCCAGCAGCTCAGTATTAATGGGAACGACTAATTCACCCCTCCACTTT. This gives the protein CASSSVLMGTTNSPLHF.

This clonotype was counted a few times. The V and J genes are TRBV7-9 and TRBJ2-6; D not resolved. Germline CDR1 and CDR2: SEHNR and FQNEAQ (reference sequence). V was cut by 5 bases and J by 0 bases, with 20 bases left in between. There are 19 residues in the CDR3. CDR3 sequence (DNA): TGTGCCAGCAGCCCCCGAGGCCAGGCCCGGCTCTCTGGGGCCAACGTCCTGACTTTC. Translation gives CASSPRGQARLSGANVLTF.

The V gene is TRBV4-1, the J gene TRBJ1-4; D perhaps matches TRBD1 (5 bases). V gave up 1 base and J gave up 8 bases, with 17 bases separating them. The germline V gene has CDR1 MGHRA and CDR2 YSYEKL. CDR3 length equals 16 residues. CDR3 sequence reads: CASSQAQWGGWEKLFF. CDR3 DNA: TGCGCCAGCAGCCAAGCTCAGTGGGGGGGTTGGGAAAAACTGTTTTTT.

Only a few counts were recorded for this clonotype. The rearrangement joins TRBV6-6 to TRBJ2-2, with 11 nucleotides matching TRBD2. The CDR3 totals 17 residues. CDR1 is MNHNY, CDR2 SVGAGI, per germline (reference sequence). V shed 5 bases and J 1 base; nucleotides not matched to a gene: 6. In DNA, the CDR3 is TGTGCCAGCAGTGCCCTTCTAGCGGGGGGGAACACCGGGGAGCTGTTTTTT. Encoded protein: CASSALLAGGNTGELFF.

V and J are TRBV6-1 and TRBJ2-7, with 8 positions matching TRBD1. V gave up 5 bases and J gave up 7 bases; unmatched junction bases: 7. The germline gives CDR1 MNHNS, CDR2 SASEGT. The CDR3 sequence is 13 residues long. The CDR3 region has the DNA TGTGCCAGCAGTTACGCCAGGGGGCGAGAGCAGTACGTC. The encoded protein is CASSYARGREQYV.

This clonotype was seen a few times. The J gene is TRBJ1-2, the V gene TRBV7-6; D might be TRBD1 (6 bases). Trimming left V 2 bases short and J 6 bases short, with 13 bases between. Germline V gene lookup returns CDR1 SGHVS and CDR2 FNYEAQ. The CDR3 is 14 residues long. DNA for the CDR3: TGTGCCAGCAGCTTATCGGACAGTGATCATGGCTACACCTTC. It specifies CASSLSDSDHGYTF.

The chain combines TRBV6-2 or TRBV6-3 with TRBJ2-7; D not certain. The CDR3 spans 16 residues. Trimming removed 0 bases from V and 4 bases from J, with 16 bases in between. The V gene's germline CDR1 is MNHEY and CDR2 SVGEGT. CDR3 nucleotides: TGTGCCAGCAGTTACTCCTCCGACACTCGAATATACGAGCAGTACGTC. Translated: CASSYSSDTRIYEQYV.

The chain couples TRBV10-3 to TRBJ1-3; TRBD1 matches 10 bases. With V trimmed by 6 bases and J by 7 bases, 21 bases remained unmatched. This CDR3 has 19 amino acids. The germline V gene has CDR1 ENHRY and CDR2 SYGVKD. The CDR3 is CAIRQPGQGLSGKSNTIYF. The DNA of the CDR3 is TGTGCCATCAGGCAACCGGGACAGGGGCTAAGCGGAAAGAGTAACACCATATATTTT.

This clonotype was seen many times. The chain employs TRBV7-9 and TRBJ2-1, with D unresolved. The CDR3 totals 11 residues. Trimming stripped 1 base from V and 12 bases from J, with 7 bases between. CDR1 is SEHNR, CDR2 FQNEAQ, per germline (reference sequence). The CDR3 DNA reads TGTGCCAGCAGCTTAGGCGGACCGCAGTTCTTC. Protein sequence: CASSLGGPQFF.

As concerns this clonotype: One base away lies a much larger clone, so this may be a sequencing read error. The chain is built from TRBV10-3 and TRBJ2-7; D ambiguous. Trimming left V 3 bases short and J 3 bases short, with 3 bases between. Germline lookup yields CDR1 ENHRY and CDR2 SYGVKD. This CDR3 spans 11 amino acids. In DNA, the CDR3 is TGTGCCATCAGTGACAACTACGAGCAGTACTTC. Encoded protein: CAISDNYEQYF.

This clonotype showed up just a few times. The chain couples TRBV6-6 to TRBJ2-7; D is possibly TRBD2 (6 bases). CDR3 length: 15 amino acids. V was trimmed by 0 bases and J by 0 bases, leaving 9 bases between them. The germline gives CDR1 MNHNY, CDR2 SVGAGI (reference sequence). The CDR3 sequence: CASSYSEGNSYEQYV. CDR3 in DNA: TGTGCCAGCAGTTACTCGGAGGGCAACTCCTACGAGCAGTACGTC.

In this sample, this clonotype turned up many times. The V and J genes are TRBV7-8 and TRBJ2-2; D call uncertain. The V gene's germline CDR1 is SGHVS and CDR2 FQNEAQ. The CDR3 totals 13 residues. The germline V and J ends were trimmed by 5 bases and 5 bases, with 9 bases remaining between them. The CDR3 region has the DNA TGTGCCAGCAGCCCGACACCGACCGGGGAGCTGTTTTTT. This translates into CASSPTPTGELFF.

This clonotype was picked up a small number of times. This chain connects TRBV7-9 to TRBJ1-4, with a possible D match to TRBD1 (5 bases). The V end lost 5 bases, the J end lost 3 bases, and 19 bases lay between the germline ends. Germline V gene sequence: CDR1 SEHNR, CDR2 FQNEAQ (reference sequence). The length of the CDR3 is 17 residues. The CDR3 nucleotides are TGTGCCAGCAGCCAGACTCGGACAACACCGGCTAATGAAAAACTGTTTTTT. Translated: CASSQTRTTPANEKLFF.

The V call is TRBV15, the J call TRBJ2-7, with 7 bases matching TRBD2. V lost 2 bases and J lost 6; bases outside the gene matches: 10. The length of the CDR3 is 15 residues. Germline V lookup: CDR1 LNHNV, CDR2 YYDKDF (reference sequence). The CDR3 sequence: CATSRSRTGGSEQYV. CDR3 nucleotides: TGTGCCACCAGCAGATCTAGGACGGGAGGCTCCGAGCAGTACGTC.

Here the CDR3 DNA reads TGTGCCACCAGTGACCCTAGAAGCACAGATACGCAGTATTTT. Its translation: CATSDPRSTDTQYF. V is TRBV24-1 and J is TRBJ2-3; D not certain. CDR3 length equals 14 residues. V was trimmed by 4 bases and J by 0 bases, leaving 7 bases between them. The germline V gene has CDR1 KGHDR and CDR2 SFDVKD.

The chain couples TRBV9 to TRBJ2-5; D remains unclear. This CDR3 has 14 amino acids. Germline V gene data show CDR1 as SGDLS and CDR2 as YYNGEE. Trimming stripped 0 bases from V and 2 bases from J, with 8 bases between. CDR3 DNA sequence: TGTGCCAGCAGCGTAGGGAATAGACAAGAGACCCAGTACTTC. This encodes CASSVGNRQETQYF.

The CDR3 bases are TGTGCCAGCACCCCCGGAGGGGGACGGACCGGGGAGCTGTTTTTT. It is translated as CASTPGGGRTGELFF. This chain links TRBV12-3 or TRBV12-4 with TRBJ2-2, with D possibly being TRBD1 or TRBD2 (6 bases each). This CDR3 contains 15 residues. V was cut by 7 bases and J by 5 bases, with 17 bases left in between.

For this clonotype: The junction shows a germline mismatch at one end, possibly a read error. This sequence joins TRBV7-8 and TRBJ2-1, with D tentatively TRBD1 (6 bases). The CDR3 spans 15 residues. Germline CDR1 reads SGHVS; CDR2 reads FQNEAQ. The CDR3 loop is CAGSNGQRSLNEQFF. CDR3 bases: TGTGCCGGCAGTAACGGACAGAGGTCTCTCAATGAGCAGTTCTTC.

This chain joins TRBV7-4 and TRBJ2-2, with 7 positions matching TRBD1. Germline V gives CDR1 SGHVT, CDR2 SQSDAQ. Unmatched junction bases numbered 7, after V lost 5 bases and J lost 4 bases. This CDR3 spans 15 amino acids. The CDR3 sequence is CASSPRNRGTGELFF. In DNA, the CDR3 is TGTGCCAGCAGCCCTAGGAACAGGGGCACCGGGGAGCTGTTTTTT.

The table lists this clonotype with many counts. The chain combines TRBV6-2 or TRBV6-3 with TRBJ2-7; TRBD2 agrees at 7 bases. The CDR3 has 17 residues. J gave up 0 bases and V 0 bases, and 8 bases lay outside the gene matches. CDR1 and CDR2 from the germline V gene are MNHEY and SVGEGT. The CDR3 DNA reads as TGTGCCAGCAGTTACTCTGCTAGCGGCTTAAGCTCCTACGAGCAGTACGTC. It encodes CASSYSASGLSSYEQYV.

This rearrangement joins TRBV2 to TRBJ1-1; TRBD1 aligns across 7 bases. With V trimmed by 6 bases and J by 8 bases, 9 bases remained unmatched. Germline CDR1 reads SNHLY; CDR2 reads FYNNEI. The CDR3 has 13 amino acids. In DNA form, the CDR3 reads TGTGCCAGCAGGGGCCTCGGGACAGCCGAAGCTTTCTTT. Translation gives CASRGLGTAEAFF.

About this clonotype itself: An end of the junction does not agree with germline; a read error may underlie this. This rearrangement joins TRBV28 to TRBJ1-1; possible D gene TRBD1, 5 bases. Looked up from germline, CDR1 is MDHEN and CDR2 is SYDVKM. CDR3 length equals 15 residues. CDR3 nucleotide sequence: TGTGCCAGCAGTTCATGGCCGGGGCCGAACGCTGAAGCTTTCTTT. Encoded protein: CASSSWPGPNAEAFF.

V usage is TRBV6-6 and J usage is TRBJ2-5, with D perhaps TRBD1 or TRBD2 (5 bases each). CDR3 length: 15 amino acids. V dropped 6 bases and J dropped 5 bases, with 19 bases sitting between them. Germline CDR1 and CDR2: MNHNY and SVGAGI (reference sequence). CDR3 nucleotide sequence: TGTGCCAGCAGCTGGACAAGGTGGCCGGGGGAGACCCAGTACTTC. This codes for CASSWTRWPGETQYF.